This T cell receptor (beta chain) was retrieved from a study of spatial heterogeneity in lung cancer (dated by TCRdb to about 2019). About the study as a whole: Beta-chain transcripts were consistently detected in greater numbers than alpha-chain transcripts, which likely reflected higher beta-chain transcript abundance. In the raw uncorrected reads, each unique combination of TCR and UMI appeared more than ten times on average. TCR alpha and beta repertoires were quantitatively compared across multiple tumor regions, matched nontumor lung and blood in non-small cell lung cancer. The study linked features of the TCR repertoire to counts of nonsynonymous mutations, which were determined by whole-exome sequencing of tumor tissue. At surgery, hundreds of tumor regions, 61 to 65 matched nontumor lung samples and 56 PBMC samples were TCR-sequenced for both alpha and beta chains.

Overall study results and their limits: Additional single-cell paired TCR alpha and beta sequencing was considered necessary to confirm, at a functional level, the hypothesis that regional TCRs recognize regional mutations. Ubiquitous expanded tumor TCRs were detected in blood more often at tumor resection than at routine follow-up.

Looking up the germline V gene (reference sequence) yields CDR1 LNHDA and CDR2 SQIVND. The CDR3, cysteine through phenylalanine, is 14 amino acids long. CDR3 DNA only is kept here, 42 bases in frame from base 1. V is reduced by 8 bases and J by 4 bases, leaving a spacing of 14 bases between them. As for this clonotype: Which antigen it targets is not known. One base away there is no much larger clone; base qualities are not given.

The library was produced with 5' RACE. Sequenced using a NextSeq 500. The TCR library protocol attached a unique molecular identifier to each TCR cDNA molecule to allow correction of PCR and sequencing errors. As for the authors' bioinformatics: TCR identification, UMI-based error correction and CDR3 extraction were all carried out with Decombinator tools. Expanded TCRs were defined as those above a frequency of 2 per 1,000, corresponding to the top 1% of the tumor frequency distribution. Rényi diversity was computed with the R vegan package after subsampling each repertoire 100 times to 5,000 TCRs. To build CDR3 similarity networks, amino acid triplet string-kernel similarity was used, and CDR3s were connected when their pairwise similarity was above 0.82. The public reads were run again by TCRdb, first through fastp at Q25 and then through MiXCR, and only productive beta chains were kept. Here each entry gathers all rows of one CDR3 protein and keeps the most common genes and DNA. The V and J calls here are based on TCRdb, not the publication. The sample records over 90,000 distinct CDR3 sequences, approximately 8.5% of which are singletons. The ten top clones hold about 7% of the sample.

This sample's time point label indicates: sample taken at primary tumor resection. TCR sequencing used whole RNA extracted from tumor and nontumor lung tissue, or from cryopreserved PBMC samples, without cell sorting. Samples were obtained from approximately 70 patients with early-stage, untreated non-small cell lung cancer from the lung TRACERx cohort. Only patients for whom sufficient RNA was available from at least two tumor regions were selected for TCR sequencing. The TCR sequence derives from a male donor with early-stage non-small cell lung cancer. The sequenced sample was PBMCs, obtained at surgery. This chain is built from TRBV19 and TRBJ1-4; no D gene can be assigned with confidence. The CDR3 region: CASCRDMSNEKLFF. The DNA sequence is as follows: TGTGCCAGTTGCAGAGACATGAGTAATGAAAAACTGTTTTTT.